These T cell receptor beta chains were read from a single sample in a study of blood T cell repertoires in COVID-19. TCRdb's copy holds only in-frame clones and misses some; the assay was immunoSEQ multiplex PCR. The repertoire holds 400,000 to 500,000 clones, with approximately 91% as singletons. Sequencing was performed on PBMCs or T cells enriched from blood (not recorded which). The origin of the receptors is a young woman who had been exposed to COVID-19. CDR3s include the opening cysteine and the closing phenylalanine or tryptophan. A D gene is named only where the DNA matches it firmly. A row's size may be missing; if present it is once, few, many or a size class.

j_call clone_size d_call v_call cdr3_aa cdr3_nt
TRBJ1-3 . . TRBV7-9 CASSADSGNTIYF TGTGCCAGCAGCGCAGACTCTGGAAACACCATATATTTT
TRBJ2-7 . . TRBV5-5 CASSPAGTAYEQYF TGTGCCAGCAGCCCCGCGGGTACCGCCTACGAGCAGTACTTC
TRBJ2-2 . . TRBV5-1 CASSLGAGSRGELFF TGCGCCAGCAGCTTGGGGGCAGGAAGTAGAGGGGAGCTGTTTTTT
TRBJ2-2 . TRBD1 TRBV28 CASSPGTGSTGELFF TGTGCCAGCAGCCCCGGGACAGGGAGCACCGGGGAGCTGTTTTTT
TRBJ1-5 . . TRBV13 CASSLGRNNQPQHF TGTGCCAGCAGCTTAGGGCGGAACAATCAGCCCCAGCATTTT
TRBJ2-7 . TRBD2 TRBV4-1 CASSQLVTSPRQYF TGCGCCAGCAGCCAACTCGTGACTAGCCCAAGGCAGTACTTC
TRBJ2-1 . TRBD2 TRBV25-1 CASRLAGGGVDEQFF TGTGCCAGCCGACTAGCGGGCGGGGGGGTGGATGAGCAGTTCTTC
TRBJ1-2 few . TRBV12-3/TRBV12-4 CASSSDFYGYTF TGTGCCAGCAGTTCCGACTTCTATGGCTACACCTTC
TRBJ1-1 . TRBD1 TRBV7-6 CASSPDRQGASEAFF TGTGCCAGCAGCCCGGATCGGCAGGGGGCTTCTGAAGCTTTCTTT
TRBJ2-3 . . TRBV27 CASSSRATDTQYF TGTGCCAGCAGTTCGAGGGCCACAGATACGCAGTATTTT
TRBJ1-5 . . TRBV27 CASSLAGSHNQPQHF TGTGCCAGCAGTTTGGCGGGCAGCCACAATCAGCCCCAGCATTTT
TRBJ1-1 once TRBD1 TRBV7-9 CASTPQGTGTEAFF TGTGCCAGCACCCCACAGGGGACGGGGACTGAAGCTTTCTTT